This T cell receptor (beta chain) was identified during a study of cytomegalovirus exposure and HLA in healthy donors. This CDR3 comprises 15 residues. V dropped 6 bases and J dropped 2; count of bases not matched to a gene: 6. Looked up from germline, CDR1 is SNHLY and CDR2 is FYNNEI. The PCR contained 60 Vbeta and 13 Jbeta primers. This table comes from immunoSEQ multiplex PCR, and its TCRdb copy is limited to in-frame clones, with some not included. The data contain some 120,000 clones, about 74% of them seen just once; the ten biggest clones take up approximately 2.4%. Study conclusions and caveats: Near-uniform donor sequencing depth was presumed by presence/absence analyses. The authors considered a cluster of highly shared sequence variants likely to be a sequencing artifact. As immune exposure information, only CMV serostatus was available.

As to this clone: Its cognate antigen is unknown.

This chain links TRBV2 with TRBJ1-3; 8 bases align to TRBD1. This TCR derives from a female donor in good health and CMV-seronegative. Sequencing input: PBMCs. The CDR3 loop reads CASRKTGDPGNTIYF. The CDR3 DNA sequence: TGTGCCAGCAGAAAGACAGGGGACCCTGGAAACACCATATATTTT.